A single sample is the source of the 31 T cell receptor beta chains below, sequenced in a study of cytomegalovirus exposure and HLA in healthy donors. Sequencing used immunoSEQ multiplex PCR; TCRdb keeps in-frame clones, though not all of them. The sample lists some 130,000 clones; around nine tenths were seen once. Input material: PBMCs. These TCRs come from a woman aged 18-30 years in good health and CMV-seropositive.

The DNA for the CDR3 is TGTGCCAGCAGTGAATCAGGGTACGCAGCGCGGCTTGGAAACACCATATATTTT. It encodes CASSESGYAARLGNTIYF. The genes are TRBV25-1 and TRBJ1-3, with D perhaps matching TRBD1 (5 bases). The germline gives CDR1 MGHDK, CDR2 SYGVNS. V was clipped by 1 base and J by 3 bases, with 19 bases between them. The CDR3 spans 18 residues.

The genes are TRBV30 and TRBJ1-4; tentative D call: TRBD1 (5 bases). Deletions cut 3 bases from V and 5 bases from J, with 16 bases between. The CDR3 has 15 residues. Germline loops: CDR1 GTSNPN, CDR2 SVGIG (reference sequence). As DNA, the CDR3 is TGTGCCTGGAGGGGGCGGGAGGCTTGGAATGAAAAACTGTTTTTT. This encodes CAWRGREAWNEKLFF.

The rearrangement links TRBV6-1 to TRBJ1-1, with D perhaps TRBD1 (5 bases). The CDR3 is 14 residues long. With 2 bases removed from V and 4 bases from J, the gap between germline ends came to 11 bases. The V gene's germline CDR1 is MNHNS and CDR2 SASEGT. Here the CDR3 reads CASSEISGGTEAFF. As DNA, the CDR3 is TGTGCCAGCAGTGAAATTTCCGGGGGCACTGAAGCTTTCTTT.

The CDR3 sequence is CASSTTTGYKNIQYF. The DNA of the CDR3 is TGTGCCAGCAGCACCACGACAGGGTACAAAAACATTCAGTACTTC. The chain carries TRBV5-6 and TRBJ2-4, with TRBD1 identical over 7 bases. The CDR3 spans 15 residues. The germline CDR1 and CDR2 sequences are SGHDT and YYEEEE. Germline trimming cut 4 bases from V and 3 bases from J; bases unmatched to any gene: 7.

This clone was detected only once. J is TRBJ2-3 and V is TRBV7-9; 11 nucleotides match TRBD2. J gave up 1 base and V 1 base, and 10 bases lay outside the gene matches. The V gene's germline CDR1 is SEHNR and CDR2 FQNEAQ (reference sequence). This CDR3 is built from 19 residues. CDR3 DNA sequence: TGTGCCAGCAGCTTAGATTGGCTAGCGGGGGGACCTCGCACAGATACGCAGTATTTT. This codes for CASSLDWLAGGPRTDTQYF.

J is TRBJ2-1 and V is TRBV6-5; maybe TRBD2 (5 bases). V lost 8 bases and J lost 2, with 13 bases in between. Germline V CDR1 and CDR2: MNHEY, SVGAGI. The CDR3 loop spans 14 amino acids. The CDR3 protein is CASSPGNPYNEQFF. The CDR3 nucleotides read TGTGCCAGCTCCCCGGGGAACCCCTACAATGAGCAGTTCTTC.

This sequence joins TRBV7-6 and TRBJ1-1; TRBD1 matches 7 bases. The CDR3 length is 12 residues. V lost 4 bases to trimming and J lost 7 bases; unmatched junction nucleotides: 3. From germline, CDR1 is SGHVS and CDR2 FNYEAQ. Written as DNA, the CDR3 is TGTGCCAGCAGCTCGGGACAGCTTGAAGCTTTCTTT. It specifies CASSSGQLEAFF.

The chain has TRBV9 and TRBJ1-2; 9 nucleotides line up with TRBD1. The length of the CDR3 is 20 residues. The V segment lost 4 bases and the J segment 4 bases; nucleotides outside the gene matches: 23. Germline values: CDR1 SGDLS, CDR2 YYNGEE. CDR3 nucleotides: TGTGCCAGCAGCCCAACCGGGGACAGGGTTTTCACCCTCAGGGGCTATGGCTACACCTTC. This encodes CASSPTGDRVFTLRGYGYTF.

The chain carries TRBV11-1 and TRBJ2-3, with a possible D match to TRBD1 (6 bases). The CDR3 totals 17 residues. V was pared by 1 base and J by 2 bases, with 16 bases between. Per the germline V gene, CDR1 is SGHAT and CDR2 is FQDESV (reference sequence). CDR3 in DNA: TGTGCCAGCAGCTTAGGGGGGCTGTTAAGTTCCACAGATACGCAGTATTTT. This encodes CASSLGGLLSSTDTQYF.

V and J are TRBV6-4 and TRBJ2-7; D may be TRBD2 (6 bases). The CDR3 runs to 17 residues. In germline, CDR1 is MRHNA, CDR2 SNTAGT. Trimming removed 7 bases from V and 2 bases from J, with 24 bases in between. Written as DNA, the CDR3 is TGTGCCAGCACGGACCGTTTACTAGACGGGAGCCCCTACGAGCAGTACTTC. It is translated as CASTDRLLDGSPYEQYF.

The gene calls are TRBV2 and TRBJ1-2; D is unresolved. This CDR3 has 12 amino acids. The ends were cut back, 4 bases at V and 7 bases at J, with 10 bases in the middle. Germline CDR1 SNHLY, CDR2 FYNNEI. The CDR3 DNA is TGTGCCAGCAGTGTGGGCAGTACTGGCTACACCTTC. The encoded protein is CASSVGSTGYTF.

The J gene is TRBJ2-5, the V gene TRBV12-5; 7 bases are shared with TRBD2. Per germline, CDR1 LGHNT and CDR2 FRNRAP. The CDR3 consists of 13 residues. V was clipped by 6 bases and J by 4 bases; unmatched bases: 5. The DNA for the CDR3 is TGTGCTAGTGGGAGGGAGGGTCGAGAGACCCAGTACTTC. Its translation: CASGREGRETQYF.

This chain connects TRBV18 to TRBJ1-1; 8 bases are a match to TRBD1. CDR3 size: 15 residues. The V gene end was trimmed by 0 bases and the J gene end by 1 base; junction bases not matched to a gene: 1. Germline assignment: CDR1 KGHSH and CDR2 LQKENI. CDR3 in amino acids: CASSPPDRANTEAFF. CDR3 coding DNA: TGTGCCAGCTCACCACCGGACAGGGCGAACACTGAAGCTTTCTTT. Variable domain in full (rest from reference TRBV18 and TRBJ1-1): NAGVMQNPRHLVRRRGQEARLRCSPMKGHSHVYWYRQLPEEGLKFMVYLQKENIIDESGMPKERFSAEFPKEGPSILRIQQVVRGDSAAYFCASSPPDRANTEAFFGQGTRLTVV.

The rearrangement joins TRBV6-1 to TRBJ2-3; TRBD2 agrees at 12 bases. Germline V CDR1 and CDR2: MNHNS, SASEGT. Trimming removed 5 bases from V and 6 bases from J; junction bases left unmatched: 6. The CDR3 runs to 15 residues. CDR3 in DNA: TGTGCCAGCAGTACACTAGCGGGGGGCAGGGATACGCAGTATTTT. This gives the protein CASSTLAGGRDTQYF.

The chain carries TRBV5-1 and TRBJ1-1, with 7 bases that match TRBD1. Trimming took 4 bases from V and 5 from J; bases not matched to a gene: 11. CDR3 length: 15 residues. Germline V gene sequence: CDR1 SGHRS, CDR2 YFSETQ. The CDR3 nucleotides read TGCGCCAGCAGCCAGGGGGACCTTCGGAGGACTGAAGCTTTCTTT. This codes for CASSQGDLRRTEAFF.

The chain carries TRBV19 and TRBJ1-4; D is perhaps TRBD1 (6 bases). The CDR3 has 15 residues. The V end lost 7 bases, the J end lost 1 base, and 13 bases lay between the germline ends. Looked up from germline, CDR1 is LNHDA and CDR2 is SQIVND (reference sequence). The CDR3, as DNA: TGTGCCAGTAAACAGGGTAGTGTAACTAATGAAAAACTGTTTTTT. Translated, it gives CASKQGSVTNEKLFF.

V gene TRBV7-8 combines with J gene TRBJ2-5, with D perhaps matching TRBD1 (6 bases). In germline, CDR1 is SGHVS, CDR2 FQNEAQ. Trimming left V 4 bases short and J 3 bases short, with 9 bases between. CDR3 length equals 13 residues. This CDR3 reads CASSSGQKETQYF. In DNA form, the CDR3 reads TGTGCCAGCAGCTCCGGACAGAAAGAGACCCAGTACTTC.

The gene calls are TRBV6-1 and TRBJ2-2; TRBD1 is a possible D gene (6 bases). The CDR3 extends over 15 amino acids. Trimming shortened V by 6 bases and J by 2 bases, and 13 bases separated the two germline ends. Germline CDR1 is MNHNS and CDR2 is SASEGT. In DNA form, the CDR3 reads TGTGCCAGCAGAGCAGGGGTCGCAAACACCGGGGAGCTGTTTTTT. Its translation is CASRAGVANTGELFF.

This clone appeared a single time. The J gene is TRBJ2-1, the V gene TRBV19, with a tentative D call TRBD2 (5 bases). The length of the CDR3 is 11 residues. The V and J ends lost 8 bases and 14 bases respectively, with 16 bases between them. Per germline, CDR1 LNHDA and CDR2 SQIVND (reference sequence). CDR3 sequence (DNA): TGTGCCAGTGGACTGTCCGAGTCAGAGTTCTTC. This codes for CASGLSESEFF.

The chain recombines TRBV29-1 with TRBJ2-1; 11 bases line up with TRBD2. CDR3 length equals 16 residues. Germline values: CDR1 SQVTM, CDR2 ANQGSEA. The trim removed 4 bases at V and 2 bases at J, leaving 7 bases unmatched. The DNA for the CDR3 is TGCAGCGTTGTGGTAGCGGGAGGGCTCCCCTACAATGAGCAGTTCTTC. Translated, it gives CSVVVAGGLPYNEQFF.

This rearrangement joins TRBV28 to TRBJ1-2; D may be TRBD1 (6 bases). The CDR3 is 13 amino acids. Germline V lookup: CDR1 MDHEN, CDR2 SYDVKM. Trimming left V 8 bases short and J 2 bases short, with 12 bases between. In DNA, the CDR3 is TGTGCCAGCGTTCCCGACAGGAACTATGGCTACACCTTC. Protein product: CASVPDRNYGYTF.

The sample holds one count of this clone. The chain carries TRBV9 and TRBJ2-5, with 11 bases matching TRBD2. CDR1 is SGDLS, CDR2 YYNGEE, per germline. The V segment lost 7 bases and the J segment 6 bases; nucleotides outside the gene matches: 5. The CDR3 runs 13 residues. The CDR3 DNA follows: TGTGCCAGCGGTACTAGCGGGAGTAAGACCCAGTACTTC. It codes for CASGTSGSKTQYF.

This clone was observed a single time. CDR3 DNA: TGCGCCAGCAGCCCCGGAAGGGGGCGAGAGACCCAGTACTTC. Translating it yields CASSPGRGRETQYF. The chain couples TRBV5-1 to TRBJ2-5, with 7 bases lining up with TRBD1. In germline, CDR1 is SGHRS, CDR2 YFSETQ. The junction had 7 bases not matched to a gene; V was cut back by 4 bases and J by 4 bases. The CDR3 is made up of 14 amino acids.

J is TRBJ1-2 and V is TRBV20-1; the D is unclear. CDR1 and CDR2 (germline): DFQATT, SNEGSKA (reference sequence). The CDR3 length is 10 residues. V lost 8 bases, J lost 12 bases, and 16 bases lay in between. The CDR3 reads CSSADAANTF. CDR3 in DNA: TGCAGTTCGGCGGATGCGGCGAACACCTTC.

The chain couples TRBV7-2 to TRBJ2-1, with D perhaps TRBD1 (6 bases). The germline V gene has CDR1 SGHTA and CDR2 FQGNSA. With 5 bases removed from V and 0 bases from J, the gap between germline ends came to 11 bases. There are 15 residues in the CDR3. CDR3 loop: CASSEDSRSYNEQFF. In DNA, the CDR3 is TGTGCCAGCAGCGAGGACAGCCGCTCCTACAATGAGCAGTTCTTC.

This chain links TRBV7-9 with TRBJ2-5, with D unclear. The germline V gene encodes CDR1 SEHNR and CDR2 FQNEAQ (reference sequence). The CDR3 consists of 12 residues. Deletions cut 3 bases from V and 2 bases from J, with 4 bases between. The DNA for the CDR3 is TGTGCCAGCAGCTTTTCTCAAGAGACCCAGTACTTC. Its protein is CASSFSQETQYF.

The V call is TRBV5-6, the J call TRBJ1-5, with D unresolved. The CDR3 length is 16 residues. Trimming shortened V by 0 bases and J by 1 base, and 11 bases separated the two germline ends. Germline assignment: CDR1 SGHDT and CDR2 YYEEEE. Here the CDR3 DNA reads TGTGCCAGCAGCTTGGGGGCGACACGGAGCAATCAGCCCCAGCATTTT. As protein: CASSLGATRSNQPQHF.

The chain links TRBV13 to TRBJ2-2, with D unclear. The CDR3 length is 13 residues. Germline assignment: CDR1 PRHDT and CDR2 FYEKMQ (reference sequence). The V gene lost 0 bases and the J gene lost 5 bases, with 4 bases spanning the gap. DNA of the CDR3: TGTGCCAGCAGCTTAGGCGGGACCGGGGAGCTGTTTTTT. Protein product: CASSLGGTGELFF.

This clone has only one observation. The CDR3 DNA reads TGCGCCAGCAGCCAAGTCCCTTGGACAGAGCCTTTATACTATGGCTACACCTTC. Translating gives CASSQVPWTEPLYYGYTF. The V gene is TRBV4-1, the J gene TRBJ1-2; weak D call: TRBD1 (6 bases). CDR1 MGHRA and CDR2 YSYEKL come from the germline V gene. The CDR3 is 18 residues long. V dropped 1 base and J dropped 3 bases, with 21 bases sitting between them.

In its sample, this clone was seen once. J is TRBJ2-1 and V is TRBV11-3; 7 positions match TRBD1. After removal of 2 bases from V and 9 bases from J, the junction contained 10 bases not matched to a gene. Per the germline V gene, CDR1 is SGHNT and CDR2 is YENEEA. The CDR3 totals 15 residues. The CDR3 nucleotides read TGTGCCAGCAGCTTAACGACAGGGCCTCTGGGTGAGCAGTTCTTC. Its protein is CASSLTTGPLGEQFF.

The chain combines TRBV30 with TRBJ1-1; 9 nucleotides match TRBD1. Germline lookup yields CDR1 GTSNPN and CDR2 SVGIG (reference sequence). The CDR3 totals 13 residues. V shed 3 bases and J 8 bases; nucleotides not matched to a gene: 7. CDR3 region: CAWRLTGGSEAFF. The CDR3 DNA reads TGTGCCTGGAGGTTAACAGGGGGCTCCGAAGCTTTCTTT.